This TCR beta chain came from a study of regulatory T cells in long-lasting Graves disease. The TCR beta library used iRepertoire HTBI primers with Arm-PCR amplification of CDR3. TCRdb independently ran MiXCR on the multiplex PCR reads; one entry per CDR3 protein. The sample lists 400,000 to 450,000 distinct CDR3 sequences; about a quarter were seen once. Germline CDR1 reads MNHEY; CDR2 reads SVGEGT. The V gene end was trimmed by 2 bases and the J gene end by 15 bases; junction bases not matched to a gene: 11. The CDR3 totals 14 residues. Time point denoted: persistent/refractory GD, antithyroid drugs over 5 years with positive TRAb. From RNA extracted from PBMCs, the TCR library was made.

The V gene is TRBV6-2 or TRBV6-3, the J gene TRBJ2-4, with TRBD2 identical over 9 bases. This specimen was peripheral blood mononuclear cells (PBMCs), taken when the disease was refractory, from a patient treated with antithyroid drugs. The sequence came from a female donor with Graves disease. The CDR3 coding sequence is TGTGCCAGCAGTTACGTTGCCGGGACTAGCCCACTGTACTTC. Translated, it gives CASSYVAGTSPLYF.